These 30 T cell receptor beta chains came from one sample sequenced in a study of control samples from healthy donors and cancer patients (dated by TCRdb to 2020 to 2022). Preparation of the library involved the immunoSEQ multiplex PCR assay. What TCRdb holds here is the immuneACCESS table cut down to in-frame rearrangements. Part of the clones is not present; checked against another copy, under half of the missing clones reflect an unresolved V gene, and the others are unexplained. Here the sample has tens of thousands of clones; 70% to 90% occur a single time. Roughly 5% of the sample comes from the top ten. The source material was blood. Every receptor here comes from a woman aged 45 to 65 in good health.

This chain connects TRBV3-1 (or the pseudogene TRBV3-2) to TRBJ1-1, with D hard to call. The V and J ends lost 6 bases and 1 base respectively, with 9 bases between them. The germline CDR1 and CDR2 sequences are LGHDT and YNNKEL (reference sequence). The CDR3 extends over 13 amino acids. CDR3 sequence: CASSLFTNTEAFF. Written as DNA, the CDR3 is TGTGCCAGCAGTCTTTTCACGAACACTGAAGCTTTCTTT.

This chain joins TRBV5-1 and TRBJ2-2; D is possibly TRBD1 (6 bases). The CDR3 runs to 15 residues. CDR1 SGHRS and CDR2 YFSETQ come from the germline V gene. V was shortened by 2 bases and J by 0 bases, with 8 bases between the two germline ends. Here the CDR3 reads CASSFQGTNTGELFF. In DNA form, the CDR3 reads TGCGCCAGCAGCTTCCAGGGGACGAACACCGGGGAGCTGTTTTTT.

The chain couples TRBV7-2 to TRBJ1-6; perhaps TRBD1 as D (6 bases). V was shortened by 2 bases and J by 9 bases, with 8 bases between the two germline ends. Germline loops: CDR1 SGHTA, CDR2 FQGNSA. This CDR3 region has 13 residues. DNA of the CDR3: TGTGCCAGCAGCTTAATCAGGGGTTCACCCCTCCACTTT. Translating it yields CASSLIRGSPLHF. Full variable domain (remainder filled in from reference TRBV7-2 and TRBJ1-6): GAGVSQSPSNKVTEKGKDVELRCDPISGHTALYWYRQSLGQGLEFLIYFQGNSAPDKSGLPSDRFSAERTGGSVSTLTIQRTQQEDSAVYLCASSLIRGSPLHFGNGTRLTVT.

V gene TRBV18 combines with J gene TRBJ2-5, with TRBD1 identical over 9 bases. The CDR3 loop spans 14 amino acids. Germline values: CDR1 KGHSH, CDR2 LQKENI. V shed 3 bases, J shed 5 bases, and the junction held 4 bases outside the gene matches. The CDR3 loop is CASSPNRGQETQYF. Here the CDR3 DNA reads TGTGCCAGCTCACCCAACAGGGGGCAGGAGACCCAGTACTTC.

This sequence joins TRBV28 and TRBJ2-7; 12 positions match TRBD2. Per germline, CDR1 MDHEN and CDR2 SYDVKM. The CDR3 is 14 amino acids. Trimming at V came to 7 bases and at J to 1 base, leaving 2 bases not matched to a gene. The CDR3 sequence is CASILAGGSYEQYF. The CDR3 nucleotides are TGTGCCAGCATACTAGCGGGGGGTTCCTACGAGCAGTACTTC.

The V call is TRBV30, the J call TRBJ2-1; D is uncertain. The CDR3 runs to 13 residues. Trimming stripped 2 bases from V and 4 bases from J, with 9 bases between. Germline lookup yields CDR1 GTSNPN and CDR2 SVGIG (reference sequence). For the CDR3, the DNA is TGTGCCTGGAGTCCCCATCTTTACAATGAGCAGTTCTTC. Translated, it gives CAWSPHLYNEQFF.

The chain employs TRBV7-2 and TRBJ2-2; D remains ambiguous. The CDR3 extends over 16 amino acids. Trimming cost V 1 base and J 4 bases, with 13 bases left between them. Germline-derived CDR1 and CDR2 are SGHTA and FQGNSA. CDR3 region: CASSLEINLITGELFF. CDR3 DNA sequence: TGTGCCAGCAGCTTAGAGATCAATCTGATCACCGGGGAGCTGTTTTTT.

The chain uses TRBV29-1 and TRBJ2-4; 8 nucleotides line up with TRBD1. The CDR3 consists of 12 residues. V shed 5 bases and J 9 bases; nucleotides not matched to a gene: 6. CDR1 SQVTM and CDR2 ANQGSEA come from the germline V gene. CDR3 nucleotides: TGCAGCGTTACAGGGGGATGGGGCATTCAGTACTTC. Translating it yields CSVTGGWGIQYF.

The chain recombines TRBV5-6 with TRBJ2-1, with D possibly called TRBD1 or TRBD2 (5 bases each). This CDR3 comprises 17 residues. With 3 bases removed from V and 6 bases from J, the gap between germline ends came to 22 bases. Germline V gives CDR1 SGHDT, CDR2 YYEEEE. As DNA, the CDR3 is TGTGCCAGCAGCTCCGCTGCAGGCAGGGACGGTTCCAATGAGCAGTTCTTC. Its translation: CASSSAAGRDGSNEQFF.

This clone turned up a few times. The chain links TRBV5-8 to TRBJ1-1; tentatively, D is TRBD1 (5 bases). With 0 bases removed from V and 8 bases from J, the gap between germline ends came to 11 bases. The CDR3 extends over 13 amino acids. CDR1 and CDR2 (germline): SGHTS, YDEGEE. The CDR3 coding sequence is TGTGCCAGCAGCTTGGGTGGGACCTCAGAAGCTTTCTTT. Its protein is CASSLGGTSEAFF.

This rearrangement joins TRBV25-1 to TRBJ2-7; possibly TRBD1 or TRBD2 for D (5 bases each). V lost 5 bases, J lost 3 bases, and 8 bases lay in between. The CDR3 runs 12 residues. In germline, CDR1 is MGHDK, CDR2 SYGVNS. In DNA form, the CDR3 reads TGTGCCAGCAGTCGGGACGGCTACGAGCAGTACTTC. This encodes CASSRDGYEQYF.

The rearrangement uses TRBV5-1 and TRBJ2-5; D possibly corresponds to TRBD1 (5 bases). Germline-derived CDR1 and CDR2 are SGHRS and YFSETQ. V dropped 1 base and J dropped 4 bases, with 8 bases sitting between them. The CDR3 loop spans 13 amino acids. The chain's CDR3 is CASSLNRPETQYF. The CDR3 DNA reads TGCGCCAGCAGCTTGAACAGGCCAGAGACCCAGTACTTC.

This chain joins TRBV5-6 and TRBJ1-2; 9 bases line up with TRBD1. The germline gives CDR1 SGHDT, CDR2 YYEEEE. Trimming removed 1 base from V and 4 bases from J; junction bases left unmatched: 5. There are 15 residues in the CDR3. CDR3 bases: TGTGCCAGCAGCTTGACAGGGGGCGCGGGCTATGGCTACACCTTC. It codes for CASSLTGGAGYGYTF.

The chain recombines TRBV7-4 with TRBJ1-4, with D unresolved. Germline V gene lookup returns CDR1 SGHVT and CDR2 SQSDAQ. V was cut by 3 bases and J by 8 bases, with 7 bases left in between. This CDR3 region has 12 residues. The CDR3 loop reads CASSLEREKLFF. The CDR3 DNA reads TGTGCCAGCAGCTTGGAGCGAGAAAAACTGTTTTTT.

This rearrangement joins TRBV18 to TRBJ2-7; 7 nucleotides match TRBD2. The CDR3 covers 14 residues. Germline CDR1 KGHSH, CDR2 LQKENI. V gave up 2 bases and J gave up 3 bases; unmatched junction bases: 4. CDR3 amino acids: CASSPGEGFYEQYF. DNA for the CDR3: TGTGCCAGCTCACCAGGGGAGGGTTTCTACGAGCAGTACTTC. The whole variable domain, remainder taken from reference TRBV18 and TRBJ2-7, is NAGVMQNPRHLVRRRGQEARLRCSPMKGHSHVYWYRQLPEEGLKFMVYLQKENIIDESGMPKERFSAEFPKEGPSILRIQQVVRGDSAAYFCASSPGEGFYEQYFGPGTRLTVT.

This sequence joins TRBV5-1 and TRBJ1-4; unclear D gene. Deletions cut 0 bases from V and 0 bases from J, with 6 bases between. The germline V gene encodes CDR1 SGHRS and CDR2 YFSETQ. The CDR3 totals 15 residues. CDR3 sequence reads: CASSLAATTNEKLFF. The CDR3 DNA reads TGCGCCAGCAGCTTGGCGGCAACAACTAATGAAAAACTGTTTTTT.

This clone was recorded once. This chain uses TRBV9 with TRBJ1-2, with 10 bases matching TRBD1. This CDR3 region has 18 residues. After removal of 4 bases from V and 1 base from J, the junction contained 13 bases not matched to a gene. Per the germline V gene, CDR1 is SGDLS and CDR2 is YYNGEE. CDR3 residues: CASSSPSGQGPINYGYTF. Written as DNA, the CDR3 is TGTGCCAGCAGCTCTCCCTCGGGACAGGGGCCTATTAACTATGGCTACACCTTC.

J is TRBJ1-1 and V is TRBV2, with TRBD1 matching over 10 bases. Germline CDR1 reads SNHLY; CDR2 reads FYNNEI. V lost 7 bases, J lost 11 bases, and 13 bases stayed unmatched. This CDR3 has 14 amino acids. DNA of the CDR3: TGTGCCAGCAACGGAAGGGACAGGGGACGAGGGGCTTTCTTT. Translated, it gives CASNGRDRGRGAFF.

The chain carries TRBV5-4 and TRBJ2-7; the match to TRBD1 covers 7 bases. The CDR3 runs to 14 residues. Looked up from germline, CDR1 is SGHNT and CDR2 is YYREEE (reference sequence). V gave up 2 bases and J gave up 3 bases; unmatched junction bases: 5. The DNA for the CDR3 is TGTGCCAGCAGCTTTAAGACAGGGAACTACGAGCAGTACTTC. Protein: CASSFKTGNYEQYF.

V gene TRBV19 combines with J gene TRBJ1-1; D is possibly TRBD1 (5 bases). The germline V gene encodes CDR1 LNHDA and CDR2 SQIVND (reference sequence). This CDR3 contains 13 residues. Trimming removed 3 bases at V and 1 base at J, with 6 bases between. CDR3 in amino acids: CASSMGGNTEAFF. The DNA of the CDR3 is TGTGCCAGTAGTATGGGGGGGAACACTGAAGCTTTCTTT.

The chain links TRBV27 to TRBJ2-2; D uncertain. V lost 3 bases and J lost 8, with 4 bases in between. The CDR3 runs 11 residues. Germline CDR1 and CDR2: MNHEY and SMNVEV (reference sequence). In DNA, the CDR3 is TGTGCCAGCAGTTTTGGGGGGGAGCTGTTTTTT. Translating gives CASSFGGELFF.

This chain uses TRBV2 with TRBJ2-6; possible D gene TRBD2, 5 bases. CDR1 and CDR2 from the germline V gene are SNHLY and FYNNEI. The V end was cut by 6 bases, the J end by 0 bases, with 9 bases between. This CDR3 region has 15 residues. The CDR3 nucleotides are TGTGCCAGCAGCATCGGAGGCTCTGGGGCCAACGTCCTGACTTTC. This codes for CASSIGGSGANVLTF.

This clone has only one observation. The chain combines TRBV10-3 with TRBJ2-1, with D possibly matching TRBD2 (6 bases). V dropped 3 bases and J dropped 4 bases, with 7 bases sitting between them. CDR1 is ENHRY, CDR2 SYGVKD, per germline. The CDR3 extends over 13 amino acids. The CDR3 protein is CAISEGGYNEQFF. CDR3 coding DNA: TGTGCCATCAGTGAAGGAGGGTACAATGAGCAGTTCTTC.

The rearrangement uses TRBV19 and TRBJ1-1; maybe TRBD1 (6 bases). Trimming pared 7 bases from V and 6 bases from J, leaving 21 bases between. Germline assignment: CDR1 LNHDA and CDR2 SQIVND (reference sequence). The CDR3 consists of 15 residues. The CDR3 here is CASIPPAGVGSEAFF. As DNA, the CDR3 is TGTGCCAGTATTCCCCCTGCAGGGGTAGGATCTGAAGCTTTCTTT. Filled out from reference TRBV19 and TRBJ1-1, the complete variable domain reads DGGITQSPKYLFRKEGQNVTLSCEQNLNHDAMYWYRQDPGQGLRLIYYSQIVNDFQKGDIAEGYSVSREKKESFPLTVTSAQKNPTAFYLCASIPPAGVGSEAFFGQGTRLTVV.

This rearrangement joins TRBV19 to TRBJ1-2, with D tentatively TRBD1 (6 bases). V was shortened by 1 base and J by 1 base, with 13 bases between the two germline ends. Germline V gene sequence: CDR1 LNHDA, CDR2 SQIVND (reference sequence). This CDR3 has 16 residues. In DNA, the CDR3 is TGTGCCAGTAGTATAGCGACAGGTGGGATTAACTATGGCTACACCTTC. Its protein is CASSIATGGINYGYTF.

The genes are TRBV11-2 and TRBJ2-3; D remains ambiguous. This CDR3 has 14 amino acids. Germline CDR1 reads SGHAT; CDR2 reads FQNNGV. V lost 6 bases and J lost 0, with 10 bases in between. Here the CDR3 DNA reads TGTGCCAGCAGTTCCGTGGGGAGCACAGATACGCAGTATTTT. This encodes CASSSVGSTDTQYF.

The rearrangement links TRBV5-4 to TRBJ2-1; 8 bases are a match to TRBD2. The V gene's germline CDR1 is SGHNT and CDR2 YYREEE (reference sequence). The CDR3 loop spans 16 amino acids. Trimming cost V 3 bases and J 0 bases; bases outside gene matches: 5. The CDR3 coding sequence is TGTGCCAGCAGCTCCGGGGGGGCGGGCTCCTACAATGAGCAGTTCTTC. This sequence encodes CASSSGGAGSYNEQFF.

Worth noting for this clone: The sample contains more than one DNA sequence encoding this CDR3. The chain links TRBV9 to TRBJ1-1; the D is unclear. Germline values: CDR1 SGDLS, CDR2 YYNGEE. The CDR3 sequence is 13 residues long. The V gene lost 0 bases and the J gene lost 3 bases, with 6 bases spanning the gap. The CDR3: CASSVVGDTEAFF. The CDR3 coding sequence is TGTGCCAGCAGCGTAGTGGGTGACACTGAAGCTTTCTTT.

The chain employs TRBV6-6 and TRBJ2-3, with TRBD2 matching over 10 bases. CDR1 is MNHNY, CDR2 SVGAGI, per germline (reference sequence). The CDR3 has 15 residues. The V and J ends lost 2 bases and 1 base, in that order; junction bases with no gene match: 0. The CDR3 spells CASSYLAGGTDTQYF. The CDR3 DNA reads TGTGCCAGCAGTTACCTAGCGGGGGGCACAGATACGCAGTATTTT.

CDR3: CASSMFTNYGYTF. Written as DNA, the CDR3 is TGTGCCAGTAGTATGTTCACTAACTATGGCTACACCTTC. The V call is TRBV19, the J call TRBJ1-2; D uncertain. V lost 3 bases, J lost 0 bases, and 5 bases lay in between. CDR3 length equals 13 residues. Germline V gives CDR1 LNHDA, CDR2 SQIVND (reference sequence).